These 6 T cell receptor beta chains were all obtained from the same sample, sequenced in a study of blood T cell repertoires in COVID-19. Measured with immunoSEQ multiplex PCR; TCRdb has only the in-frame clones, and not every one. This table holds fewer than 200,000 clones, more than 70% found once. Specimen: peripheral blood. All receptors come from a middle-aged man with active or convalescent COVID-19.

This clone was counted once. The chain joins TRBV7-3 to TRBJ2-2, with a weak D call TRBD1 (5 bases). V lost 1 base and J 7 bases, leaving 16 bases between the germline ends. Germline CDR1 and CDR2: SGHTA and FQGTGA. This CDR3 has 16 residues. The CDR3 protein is CASSLNGPGMDGELFF. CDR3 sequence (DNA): TGTGCCAGCAGCTTAAATGGTCCAGGGATGGACGGGGAGCTGTTTTTT.

CDR3 protein: CATSDPDRGPYEQYF. CDR3 DNA sequence: TGTGCCACCAGTGACCCTGACAGGGGCCCCTACGAGCAGTACTTC. The chain couples TRBV24-1 to TRBJ2-7, with 8 bases identical to TRBD1. Germline CDR1 KGHDR, CDR2 SFDVKD. J was trimmed by 2 bases and V by 4 bases; bases with no gene match: 6. The CDR3 runs 15 residues.

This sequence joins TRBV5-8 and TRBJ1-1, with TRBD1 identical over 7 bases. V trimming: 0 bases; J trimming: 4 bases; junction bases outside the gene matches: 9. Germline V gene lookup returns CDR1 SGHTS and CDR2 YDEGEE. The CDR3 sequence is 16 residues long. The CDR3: CASSLAKRTGATEAFF. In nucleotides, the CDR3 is TGTGCCAGCAGCTTGGCCAAACGGACAGGTGCCACTGAAGCTTTCTTT.

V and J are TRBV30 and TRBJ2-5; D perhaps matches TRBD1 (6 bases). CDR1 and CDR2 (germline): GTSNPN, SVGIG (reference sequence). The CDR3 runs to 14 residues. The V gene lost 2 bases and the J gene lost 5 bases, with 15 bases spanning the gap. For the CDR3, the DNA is TGTGCCTGGAGTTCAGGGGATCCACGTGAGACCCAGTACTTC. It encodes CAWSSGDPRETQYF. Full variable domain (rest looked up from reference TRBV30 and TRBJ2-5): SQTIHQWPATLVQPVGSPLSLECTVEGTSNPNLYWYRQAAGRGLQLLFYSVGIGQISSEVPQNLSASRPQDRQFILSSKKLLLSDSGFYLCAWSSGDPRETQYFGPGTRLLVL.

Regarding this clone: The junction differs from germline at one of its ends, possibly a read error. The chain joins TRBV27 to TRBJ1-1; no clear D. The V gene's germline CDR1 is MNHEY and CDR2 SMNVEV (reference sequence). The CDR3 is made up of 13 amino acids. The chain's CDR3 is CASSLTLDTEAFF. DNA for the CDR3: TGTGCCAGCAGTTTAACCTTAGACACAGAAGCTTTCTTT.

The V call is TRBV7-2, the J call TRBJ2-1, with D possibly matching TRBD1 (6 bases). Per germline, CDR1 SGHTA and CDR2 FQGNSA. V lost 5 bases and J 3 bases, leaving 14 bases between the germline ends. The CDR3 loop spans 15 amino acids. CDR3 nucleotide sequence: TGTGCCAGCAGCCTGACAGGAGATAGCTACAATGAGCAGTTCTTC. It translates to CASSLTGDSYNEQFF.